These 6 T cell receptor beta chains originate from one sample sequenced in a study of response to subunit inactivated influenza vaccine. Each CDR3 protein is one row after TCRdb ran MiXCR on the RT-PCR reads. The sample lists about 480,000 distinct CDR3 sequences; around 25% were seen once. The input for sequencing was CD4+ T cells sorted from PBMCs, taken about 5 days after vaccination. The source of these receptors is a man aged 50 to 60 who received an inactivated influenza vaccine.

This clonotype was detected only a few times. The chain is built from TRBV5-1 and TRBJ1-1; D remains unclear. Germline-derived CDR1 and CDR2 are SGHRS and YFSETQ. Deletions cut 1 base from V and 3 bases from J, with 13 bases between. The CDR3 is 15 amino acids. CDR3: CASSLTGKRDTEAFF. The CDR3 coding sequence is TGCGCCAGCAGCTTGACGGGAAAGAGGGACACTGAAGCTTTCTTT.

This clonotype showed up just a few times. The rearrangement links TRBV7-2 to TRBJ2-2; a possible D gene is TRBD2 (5 bases). Deletions cut 5 bases from V and 5 bases from J, with 12 bases between. The CDR3 covers 14 residues. The V gene's germline CDR1 is SGHTA and CDR2 FQGNSA. CDR3 in amino acids: CASSPRTGTGELFF. In nucleotides, the CDR3 is TGTGCCAGCAGCCCGCGGACGGGGACCGGGGAGCTGTTTTTT.

The rearrangement joins TRBV7-2 to TRBJ1-2, with D maybe TRBD1 (5 bases). The CDR3 is 13 residues long. The V and J ends lost 5 bases and 5 bases respectively, with 12 bases between them. Per germline, CDR1 SGHTA and CDR2 FQGNSA. CDR3 DNA: TGTGCCAGCAGCCCCGTGGGGGGGTATGGCTACACCTTC. It codes for CASSPVGGYGYTF.

The chain has TRBV3-1 and TRBJ2-1; TRBD2 might be the D (7 bases). Deletions cut 1 base from V and 7 bases from J, with 17 bases between. This CDR3 contains 16 residues. CDR1 and CDR2 (germline): LGHDT, YNNKEL (reference sequence). Here the CDR3 reads CASSQGAVGGRNEQFF. As DNA, the CDR3 is TGTGCCAGCAGCCAAGGGGCCGTGGGGGGGCGGAATGAGCAGTTCTTC.

V usage is TRBV7-9 and J usage is TRBJ1-6; D is unclear. The germline V gene encodes CDR1 SEHNR and CDR2 FQNEAQ (reference sequence). V lost 5 bases and J 14 bases, leaving 16 bases between the germline ends. The CDR3 totals 13 residues. The CDR3 sequence: CASSPRPDLALHF. As DNA, the CDR3 is TGTGCCAGCAGCCCCAGACCCGACCTGGCCCTCCACTTT.

This clonotype was counted only a few times. The chain has TRBV6-1 and TRBJ1-1; 9 bases fit TRBD1. The CDR3 length is 16 residues. Germline trimming cut 2 bases from V and 1 base from J; bases unmatched to any gene: 5. The V gene's germline CDR1 is MNHNS and CDR2 SASEGT. CDR3 region: CASSENRGLRNTEAFF. The DNA for the CDR3 is TGTGCCAGCAGTGAAAACAGGGGGCTGAGGAACACTGAAGCTTTCTTT.